This is a list of T cell receptor beta chains from one sample in a study of STAT5B mutations in CD4+ large granular lymphocyte leukemia. TCRdb's copy holds only in-frame clones and misses some; the assay was immunoSEQ multiplex PCR. The profile shows tens of thousands of clones, 65% to 80% of them singletons. Specimen: CD4+ T cells from blood buffy coats. All receptors derive from a human donor in good health. The CDR3 runs from the conserved cysteine through the conserved F or W. D genes are given only for firm matches. Expanded clones are given a class, and other clones once, few, many or no size at all.

J gene: TRBJ2-1
V gene: TRBV10-2
clone size: .
D gene: TRBD2
CDR3 DNA: TGCGCCAGCCGCAGGACTAGCGGGAGGATAACGTCGAACAATGAGCAGTTCTTC
CDR3 protein: CASRRTSGRITSNNEQFF

J gene: TRBJ2-5
V gene: TRBV28
clone size: .
D gene: .
CDR3 DNA: TGTGCCAGCACCTACGGGGGCCCGGAAGAGACCCAGTACTTC
CDR3 protein: CASTYGGPEETQYF

J gene: TRBJ1-5
V gene: TRBV7-9
clone size: .
D gene: .
CDR3 DNA: TGTGCCAGCAGCTTAGAGCGGCAGCCCCAGCATTTT
CDR3 protein: CASSLERQPQHF

J gene: TRBJ1-6
V gene: TRBV10-3
clone size: .
D gene: .
CDR3 DNA: TGTGCCACGCGTGGCCAGTATAATTCACCCCTCCACTTT
CDR3 protein: CATRGQYNSPLHF

J gene: TRBJ2-2
V gene: TRBV19
clone size: .
D gene: TRBD1
CDR3 DNA: TGTGCCAGTAGTAGGGGACAGGGCTGGACCGGGGAGCTGTTTTTT
CDR3 protein: CASSRGQGWTGELFF

J gene: TRBJ1-4
V gene: TRBV6-1
clone size: .
D gene: .
CDR3 DNA: TGTGCCAGCACCCCCGGGGCTCCAAGTCGGGAAAAACTGTTTTTT
CDR3 protein: CASTPGAPSREKLFF

J gene: TRBJ1-5
V gene: TRBV29-1
clone size: few
D gene: .
CDR3 DNA: TGCAGCGTTCAACAGAATAGCAATCAGCCCCAGCATTTT
CDR3 protein: CSVQQNSNQPQHF

J gene: TRBJ2-2
V gene: TRBV30
clone size: few
D gene: .
CDR3 DNA: TGTGCCTGCCCCGCGAAGGGGGTTTACACCGGGGAGCTGTTTTTT
CDR3 protein: CACPAKGVYTGELFF

J gene: TRBJ2-2
V gene: TRBV29-1
clone size: .
D gene: .
CDR3 DNA: TGCAGCGTTGACCTCCAGCTCACCGGGGAGCTGTTTTTT
CDR3 protein: CSVDLQLTGELFF

J gene: TRBJ2-6
V gene: TRBV6-1
clone size: .
D gene: .
CDR3 DNA: TGTGCCAGCAGTGAAGCGCAGGGCACTGGGGCCAACGTCCTGACTTTC
CDR3 protein: CASSEAQGTGANVLTF

J gene: TRBJ2-7
V gene: TRBV21-1
clone size: .
D gene: .
CDR3 DNA: TGTGCCAGCACAAAAAAGTTACAGGCCGTCCTTGCCGCTCGGCCCTACGAGCAGTACTTC
CDR3 protein: CASTKKLQAVLAARPYEQYF

J gene: TRBJ1-3
V gene: TRBV6-1
clone size: .
D gene: .
CDR3 DNA: TGTGCCAGCAGTGGGGGGAGGGTTGGTGGAAACACCATATATTTT
CDR3 protein: CASSGGRVGGNTIYF

J gene: TRBJ2-6
V gene: TRBV5-1
clone size: .
D gene: .
CDR3 DNA: TGCGCCAGCAGCTTGGACAGGGCTAGCTCTGGGGCCAACGTCCTGACTTTC
CDR3 protein: CASSLDRASSGANVLTF

J gene: TRBJ2-5
V gene: TRBV7-9
clone size: .
D gene: .
CDR3 DNA: TGTGCCAGCGGACGAGGGGAGACCCAGTACTTC
CDR3 protein: CASGRGETQYF

J gene: TRBJ1-5
V gene: TRBV2
clone size: .
D gene: .
CDR3 DNA: TGTGCCAGCAGTGAAGTCCGACAGAATCAGCCCCAGCATTTT
CDR3 protein: CASSEVRQNQPQHF

J gene: TRBJ2-7
V gene: TRBV6-6
clone size: .
D gene: TRBD1
CDR3 DNA: TGTGCCAGCGGCTTACCGGGGACAGGGGGCGAGCAGTACTTC
CDR3 protein: CASGLPGTGGEQYF

J gene: TRBJ2-1
V gene: TRBV11-3
clone size: .
D gene: .
CDR3 DNA: TGTGCCAGCAGCTTAGGTAATGAGCAGTTCTTC
CDR3 protein: CASSLGNEQFF

J gene: TRBJ2-1
V gene: TRBV6-5
clone size: .
D gene: .
CDR3 DNA: TGTGCCGCCGCGGGGAACAATGAGCAGTTCTTC
CDR3 protein: CAAAGNNEQFF

J gene: TRBJ1-6
V gene: TRBV6-1
clone size: .
D gene: .
CDR3 DNA: TGTGCCAGGGGAGGCTCTAGGGGACCCCTCCACTTT
CDR3 protein: CARGGSRGPLHF

J gene: TRBJ1-2
V gene: TRBV14
clone size: .
D gene: .
CDR3 DNA: TGTGCCAGCAGCCAAGAAACAGGGTACCGTTGGGGCTACACCTTC
CDR3 protein: CASSQETGYRWGYTF

J gene: TRBJ2-5
V gene: TRBV9
clone size: .
D gene: TRBD2
CDR3 DNA: TGTGCCAGCAGCGGGGGGGGGCAAGAGACCCAGTACTTC
CDR3 protein: CASSGGGQETQYF

J gene: TRBJ1-3
V gene: TRBV14
clone size: .
D gene: TRBD1
CDR3 DNA: TGTGCCAGCAGCCAAGCTACACAGGGGCACTCTGGAAACACCATATATTTT
CDR3 protein: CASSQATQGHSGNTIYF

J gene: TRBJ2-5
V gene: TRBV7-7
clone size: .
D gene: .
CDR3 DNA: TGTGCCAGCAGCTCGGACTGGCTAGAGACCCAGTACTTC
CDR3 protein: CASSSDWLETQYF

J gene: TRBJ2-4
V gene: TRBV6-1
clone size: once
D gene: .
CDR3 DNA: TGTGCCAGCAGGCCCTACGGGATGGACATTCAGTACTTC
CDR3 protein: CASRPYGMDIQYF